This TCR beta chain emerged from a study of T cells in localized non-small cell lung cancer. Deletions cut 3 bases from V and 2 bases from J, with 9 bases between. Germline lookup yields CDR1 LNHDA and CDR2 SQIVND (reference sequence). The length of the CDR3 is 14 residues. Using immunoSEQ multiplex PCR, the repertoire was profiled, and TCRdb retains in-frame clones only, with some absent. Of just over 70,000 clones listed, 86% are singletons. The source is a male donor older than 55 with stage III squamous cell lung carcinoma. This sequence joins TRBV19 and TRBJ2-3; D is perhaps TRBD1 (5 bases). Sequencing was performed on peripheral blood, taken before any cancer treatment. The CDR3 loop reads CASSISTVTDTQYF. In nucleotides, the CDR3 is TGTGCCAGTAGTATCTCGACAGTCACAGATACGCAGTATTTT.